Presented here are 5 T cell receptor beta chains from one specimen sequenced in a study of glioma-infiltrating T cells. Amplification of TCR alpha and beta CDR3 regions from RNA used iRepertoire nested multiplex PCR. MiXCR, run by TCRdb on the multiplex PCR reads, gives a single entry per CDR3 protein. Of approximately 140,000 distinct CDR3 sequences listed, about 22% were seen once; the top ten hold over 25%. Sequencing was performed on glioma tissue, nonneoplastic brain tissue, or PBMCs (not recorded which). Every receptor here comes from a human donor with low-grade glioma or glioblastoma, undergoing nonglioma brain surgery, or in good health (not recorded which).

This clonotype was picked up a small number of times. This CDR3 reads CAISESWGPVGEKLFF. CDR3 nucleotides: TGTGCCATCAGTGAGTCGTGGGGGCCGGTCGGTGAAAAACTGTTTTTT. J is TRBJ1-4 and V is TRBV10-3, with D tentatively TRBD1 (6 bases). Trimming left V 0 bases short and J 7 bases short, with 15 bases between. This CDR3 region has 16 residues. Germline V gene data show CDR1 as ENHRY and CDR2 as SYGVKD.

CDR3 sequence: CASTGEKLFF. CDR3 nucleotide sequence: TGTGCCAGCACGGGGGAAAAACTGTTTTTT. The chain uses TRBV2 and TRBJ1-4; no firm D call. Trimming removed 7 bases at V and 8 bases at J, with 5 bases between. The germline V gene has CDR1 SNHLY and CDR2 FYNNEI. The CDR3 totals 10 residues.

The rearrangement links TRBV7-9 to TRBJ1-1; no clear D gene. Trimming cost V 2 bases and J 5 bases, with 9 bases left between them. This CDR3 comprises 13 residues. CDR1 is SEHNR and CDR2 is FQNEAQ in the germline V gene (reference sequence). This CDR3 is CASSLFEQTEAFF. The DNA of the CDR3 is TGTGCCAGCAGCTTATTTGAGCAGACTGAAGCTTTCTTT.

Of note for this clonotype: A much larger clone differs from this one at a single base, so this may be a read error. The chain has TRBV6-5 and TRBJ1-1; TRBD1 is a possible D gene (5 bases). Germline-derived CDR1 and CDR2 are MNHEY and SVGAGI. With 10 bases removed from V and 3 bases from J, the gap between germline ends came to 18 bases. The CDR3 is made up of 14 amino acids. The CDR3 DNA sequence: TGTGCCAACAGCTCCGGGACCTCTTACACTGAAGCTTTCTTT. Amino acid sequence: CANSSGTSYTEAFF.

This clonotype was observed many times. V is TRBV7-2 and J is TRBJ1-1, with 7 bases identical to TRBD1. The germline gives CDR1 SGHTA, CDR2 FQGNSA. The CDR3 is made up of 15 amino acids. V lost 3 bases and J lost 0; bases outside the gene matches: 4. CDR3 sequence: CASSLGGQMNTEAFF. In DNA, the CDR3 is TGTGCCAGCAGCTTGGGGGGACAGATGAACACTGAAGCTTTCTTT.